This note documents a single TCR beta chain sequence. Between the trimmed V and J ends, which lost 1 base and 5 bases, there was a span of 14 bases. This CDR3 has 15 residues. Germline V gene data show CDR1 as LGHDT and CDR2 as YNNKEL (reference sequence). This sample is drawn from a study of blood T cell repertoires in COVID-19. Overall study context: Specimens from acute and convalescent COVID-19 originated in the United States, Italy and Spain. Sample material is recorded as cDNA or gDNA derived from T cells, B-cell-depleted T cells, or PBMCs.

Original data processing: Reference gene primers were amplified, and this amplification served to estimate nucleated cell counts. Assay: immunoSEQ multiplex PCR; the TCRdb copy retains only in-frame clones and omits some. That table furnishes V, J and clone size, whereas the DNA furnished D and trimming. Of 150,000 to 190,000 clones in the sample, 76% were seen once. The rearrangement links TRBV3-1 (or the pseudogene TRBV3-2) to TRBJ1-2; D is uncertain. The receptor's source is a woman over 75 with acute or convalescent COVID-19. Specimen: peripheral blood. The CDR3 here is CASSQGPSPGYGYTF. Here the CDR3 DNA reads TGTGCCAGCAGCCAAGGGCCATCTCCCGGGTATGGCTACACCTTC.